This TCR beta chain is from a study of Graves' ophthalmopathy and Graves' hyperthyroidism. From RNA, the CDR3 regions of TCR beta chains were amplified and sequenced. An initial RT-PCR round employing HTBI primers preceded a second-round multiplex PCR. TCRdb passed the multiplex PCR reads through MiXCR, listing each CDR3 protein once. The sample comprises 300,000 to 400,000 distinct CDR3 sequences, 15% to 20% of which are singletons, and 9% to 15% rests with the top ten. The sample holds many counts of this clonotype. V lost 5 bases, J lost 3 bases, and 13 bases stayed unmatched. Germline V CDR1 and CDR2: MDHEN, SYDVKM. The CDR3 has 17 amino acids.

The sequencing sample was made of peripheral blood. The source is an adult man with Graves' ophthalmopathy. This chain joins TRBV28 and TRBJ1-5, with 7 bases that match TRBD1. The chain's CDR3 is CASSDDETTGINQPQHF. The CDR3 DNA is TGTGCCAGCAGTGACGACGAGACGACAGGGATCAATCAGCCCCAGCATTTT.